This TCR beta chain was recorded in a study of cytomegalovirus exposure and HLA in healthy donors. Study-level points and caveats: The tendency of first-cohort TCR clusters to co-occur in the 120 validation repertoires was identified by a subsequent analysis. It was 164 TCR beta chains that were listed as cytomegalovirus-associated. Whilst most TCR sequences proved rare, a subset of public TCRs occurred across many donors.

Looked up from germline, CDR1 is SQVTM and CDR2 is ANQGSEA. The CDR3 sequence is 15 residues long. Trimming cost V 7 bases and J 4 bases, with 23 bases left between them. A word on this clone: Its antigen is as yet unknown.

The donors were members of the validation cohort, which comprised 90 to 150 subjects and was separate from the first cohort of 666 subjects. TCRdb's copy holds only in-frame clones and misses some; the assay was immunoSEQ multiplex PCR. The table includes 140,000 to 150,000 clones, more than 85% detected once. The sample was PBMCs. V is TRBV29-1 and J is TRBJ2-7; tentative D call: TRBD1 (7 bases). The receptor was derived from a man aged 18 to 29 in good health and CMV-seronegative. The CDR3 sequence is CSAMSLGGQLYEQYF. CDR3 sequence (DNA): TGCAGCGCCATGTCTTTGGGGGGACAGCTATACGAGCAGTACTTC.